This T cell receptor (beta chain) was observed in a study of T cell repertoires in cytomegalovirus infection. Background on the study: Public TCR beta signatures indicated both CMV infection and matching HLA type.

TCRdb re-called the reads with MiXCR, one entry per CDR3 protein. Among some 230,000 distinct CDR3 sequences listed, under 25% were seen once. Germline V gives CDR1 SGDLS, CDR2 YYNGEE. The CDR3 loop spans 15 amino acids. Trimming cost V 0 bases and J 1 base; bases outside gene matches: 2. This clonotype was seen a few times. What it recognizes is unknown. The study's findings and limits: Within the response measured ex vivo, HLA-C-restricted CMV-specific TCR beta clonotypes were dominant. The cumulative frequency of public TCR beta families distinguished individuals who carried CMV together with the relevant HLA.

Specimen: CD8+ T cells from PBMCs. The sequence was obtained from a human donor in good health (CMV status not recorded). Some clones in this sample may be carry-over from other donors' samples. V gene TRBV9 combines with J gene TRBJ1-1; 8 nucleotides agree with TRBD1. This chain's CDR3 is CASSVDGQGNTEAFF. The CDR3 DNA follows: TGTGCCAGCAGCGTAGACGGACAGGGGAACACTGAAGCTTTCTTT.